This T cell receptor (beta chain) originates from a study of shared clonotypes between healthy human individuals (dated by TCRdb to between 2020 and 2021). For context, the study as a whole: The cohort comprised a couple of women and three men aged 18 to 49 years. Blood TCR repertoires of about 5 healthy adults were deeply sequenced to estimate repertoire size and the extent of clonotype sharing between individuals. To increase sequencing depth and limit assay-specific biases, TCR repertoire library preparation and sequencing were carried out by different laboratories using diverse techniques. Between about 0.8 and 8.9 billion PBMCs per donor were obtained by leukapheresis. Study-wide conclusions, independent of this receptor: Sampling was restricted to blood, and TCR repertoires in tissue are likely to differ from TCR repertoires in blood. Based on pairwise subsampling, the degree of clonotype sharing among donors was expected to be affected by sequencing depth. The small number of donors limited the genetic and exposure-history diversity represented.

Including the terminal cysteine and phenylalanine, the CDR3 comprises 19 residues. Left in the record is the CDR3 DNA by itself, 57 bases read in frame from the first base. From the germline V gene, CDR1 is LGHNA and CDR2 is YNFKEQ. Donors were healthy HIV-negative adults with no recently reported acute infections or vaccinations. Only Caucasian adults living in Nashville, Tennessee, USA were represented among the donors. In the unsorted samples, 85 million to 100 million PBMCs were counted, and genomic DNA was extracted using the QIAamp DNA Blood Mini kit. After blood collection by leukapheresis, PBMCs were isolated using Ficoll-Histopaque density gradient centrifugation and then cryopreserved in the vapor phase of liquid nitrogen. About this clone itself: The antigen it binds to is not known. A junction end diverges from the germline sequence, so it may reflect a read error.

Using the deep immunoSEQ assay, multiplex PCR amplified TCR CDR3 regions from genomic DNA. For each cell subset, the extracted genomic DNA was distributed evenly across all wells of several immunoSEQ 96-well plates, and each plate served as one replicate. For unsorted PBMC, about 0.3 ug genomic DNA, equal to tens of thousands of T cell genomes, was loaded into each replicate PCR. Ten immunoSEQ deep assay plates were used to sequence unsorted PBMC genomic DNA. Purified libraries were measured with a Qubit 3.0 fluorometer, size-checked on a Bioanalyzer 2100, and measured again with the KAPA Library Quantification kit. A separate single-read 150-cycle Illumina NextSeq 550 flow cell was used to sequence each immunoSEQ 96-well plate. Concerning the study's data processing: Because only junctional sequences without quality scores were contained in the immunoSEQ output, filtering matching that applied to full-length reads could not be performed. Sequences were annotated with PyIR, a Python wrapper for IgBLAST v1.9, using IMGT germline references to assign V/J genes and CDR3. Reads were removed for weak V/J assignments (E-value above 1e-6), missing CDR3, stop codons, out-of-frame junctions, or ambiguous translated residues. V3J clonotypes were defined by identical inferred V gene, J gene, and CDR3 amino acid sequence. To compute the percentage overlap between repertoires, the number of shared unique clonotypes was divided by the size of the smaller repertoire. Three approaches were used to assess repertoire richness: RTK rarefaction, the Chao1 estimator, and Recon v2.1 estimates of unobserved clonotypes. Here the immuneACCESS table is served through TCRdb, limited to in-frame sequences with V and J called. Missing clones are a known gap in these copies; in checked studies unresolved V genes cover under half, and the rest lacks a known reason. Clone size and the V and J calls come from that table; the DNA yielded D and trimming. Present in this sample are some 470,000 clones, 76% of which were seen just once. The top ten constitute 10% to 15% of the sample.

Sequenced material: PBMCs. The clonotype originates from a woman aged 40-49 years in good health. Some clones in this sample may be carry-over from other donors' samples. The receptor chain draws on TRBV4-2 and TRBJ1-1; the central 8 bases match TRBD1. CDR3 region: CAGSHSRRRRGQGGTEAFF. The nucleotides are TGTGCCGGCAGCCACTCGAGGCGACGCCGAGGACAGGGTGGCACTGAAGCTTTCTTT.